The present T cell receptor (beta chain) was sequenced within a study of T cells in localized non-small cell lung cancer. Study conclusions and caveats: Turning up in adjacent lung were a median about 61 of the top 100 tumor clones. Heterogeneity cannot be ruled out, as sequencing used one tumor region only. Adjacent uninvolved lung tissue had the highest T cell clonality, exceeding tumor. Longer overall survival associated with higher blood T cell density; shorter survival with higher adjacent-lung clonality.

In regard to this clone: Antigen specificity is unknown.

Trimming took off 3 bases at V and 0 bases at J, with 3 bases between the two ends. The CDR3 runs to 13 residues. CDR1 is SGHTA, CDR2 FQGTGA, per germline. TCRdb keeps only in-frame clones here, not all; method: immunoSEQ multiplex PCR. Altogether around 35,000 clones are present, roughly 89% being singletons, with the ten largest covering approximately 7.2%. The specimen comprised peripheral blood, sampled before any cancer treatment. This clonotype originated in a woman aged 35 to 75 with stage I lung adenocarcinoma. The chain uses TRBV7-3 and TRBJ2-1; unclear D gene. The CDR3 spells CASSLASYNEQFF. In nucleotides, the CDR3 is TGTGCCAGCAGCTTGGCCTCCTACAATGAGCAGTTCTTC.